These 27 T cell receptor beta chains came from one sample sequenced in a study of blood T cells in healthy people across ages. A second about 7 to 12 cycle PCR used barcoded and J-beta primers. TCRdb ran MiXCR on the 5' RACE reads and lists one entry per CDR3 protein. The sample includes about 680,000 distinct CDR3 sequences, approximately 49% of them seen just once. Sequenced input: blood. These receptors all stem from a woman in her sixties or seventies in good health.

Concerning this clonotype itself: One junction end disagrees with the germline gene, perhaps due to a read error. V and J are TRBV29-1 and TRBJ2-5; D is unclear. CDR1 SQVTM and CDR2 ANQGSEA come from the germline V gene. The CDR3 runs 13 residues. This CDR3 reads CSAVDSYQETRYF. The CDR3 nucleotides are TGCAGCGCCGTGGATTCGTACCAAGAGACCCGGTACTTC.

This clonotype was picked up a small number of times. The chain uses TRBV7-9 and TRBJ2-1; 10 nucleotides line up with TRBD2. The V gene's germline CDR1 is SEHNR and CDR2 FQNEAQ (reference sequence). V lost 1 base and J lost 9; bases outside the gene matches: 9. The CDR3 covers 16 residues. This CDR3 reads CASSLVGQREGAEQFF. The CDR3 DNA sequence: TGTGCCAGCAGCTTAGTAGGGCAGCGGGAGGGCGCTGAGCAGTTCTTC. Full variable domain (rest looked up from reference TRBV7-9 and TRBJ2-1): DTGVSQNPRHKITKRGQNVTFRCDPISEHNRLYWYRQTLGQGPEFLTYFQNEAQLEKSRLLSDRFSAERPKGSFSTLEIQRTEQGDSAMYLCASSLVGQREGAEQFFGPGTRLTVL.

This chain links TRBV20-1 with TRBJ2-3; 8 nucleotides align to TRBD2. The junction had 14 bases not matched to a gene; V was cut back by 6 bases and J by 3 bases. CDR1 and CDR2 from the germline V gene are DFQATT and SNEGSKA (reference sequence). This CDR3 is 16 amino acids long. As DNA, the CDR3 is TGCAGTGCAACGGGACCAGCGGGAGTTCATACAGATACGCAGTATTTT. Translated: CSATGPAGVHTDTQYF.

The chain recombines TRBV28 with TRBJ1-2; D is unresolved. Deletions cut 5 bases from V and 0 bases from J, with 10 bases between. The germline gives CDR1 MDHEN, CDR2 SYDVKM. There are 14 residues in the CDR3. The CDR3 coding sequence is TGTGCCAGCAGTATCCACCGATCTAACTATGGCTACACCTTC. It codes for CASSIHRSNYGYTF.

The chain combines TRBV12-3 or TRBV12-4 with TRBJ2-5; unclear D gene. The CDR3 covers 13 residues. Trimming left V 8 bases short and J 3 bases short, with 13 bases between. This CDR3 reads CASGKRSEETQYF. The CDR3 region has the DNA TGTGCCAGCGGGAAACGGTCCGAAGAGACCCAGTACTTC.

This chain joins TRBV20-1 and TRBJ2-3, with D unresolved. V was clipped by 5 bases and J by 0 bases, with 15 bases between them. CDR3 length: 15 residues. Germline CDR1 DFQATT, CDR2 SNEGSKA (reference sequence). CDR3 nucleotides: TGCAGTGCTGCCCACCGGATCAGTAGCACAGATACGCAGTATTTT. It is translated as CSAAHRISSTDTQYF.

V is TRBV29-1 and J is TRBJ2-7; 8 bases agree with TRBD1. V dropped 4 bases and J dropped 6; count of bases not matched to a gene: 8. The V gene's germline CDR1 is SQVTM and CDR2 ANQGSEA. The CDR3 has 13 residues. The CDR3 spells CSVVGQGAAEQYF. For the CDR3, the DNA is TGCAGCGTTGTAGGCCAGGGGGCGGCCGAGCAGTACTTC.

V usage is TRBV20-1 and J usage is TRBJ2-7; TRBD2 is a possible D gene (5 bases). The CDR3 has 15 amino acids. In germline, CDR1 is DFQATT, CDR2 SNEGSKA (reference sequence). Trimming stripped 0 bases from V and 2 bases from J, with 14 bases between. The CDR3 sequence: CSARDLRAAPYEQYF. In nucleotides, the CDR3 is TGCAGTGCTAGAGATCTGCGAGCGGCTCCCTACGAGCAGTACTTC.

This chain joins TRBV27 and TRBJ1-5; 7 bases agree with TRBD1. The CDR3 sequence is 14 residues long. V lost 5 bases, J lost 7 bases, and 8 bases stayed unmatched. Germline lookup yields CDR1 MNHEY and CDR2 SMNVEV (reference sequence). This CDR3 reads CASSILGGEQPQHF. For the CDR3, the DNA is TGTGCCAGCAGTATCCTAGGGGGCGAGCAGCCCCAGCATTTT.

CDR3 in amino acids: CASSYGLAVADTQYF. CDR3 coding DNA: TGTGCCAGCAGTTACGGGCTAGCGGTAGCAGATACGCAGTATTTT. The chain employs TRBV6-5 and TRBJ2-3; TRBD2 agrees at 7 bases. This CDR3 contains 15 residues. The ends lost 2 bases at V and 4 bases at J; junction bases unmatched: 6. CDR1 and CDR2 (germline): MNHEY, SVGAGI.

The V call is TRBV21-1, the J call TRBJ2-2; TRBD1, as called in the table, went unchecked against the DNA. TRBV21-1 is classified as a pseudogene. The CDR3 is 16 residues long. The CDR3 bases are TGTGCCAGCAGCAAGTCTTACAGGGAGAACACCGGGGAGCTGTTTTTT. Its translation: CASSKSYRENTGELFF.

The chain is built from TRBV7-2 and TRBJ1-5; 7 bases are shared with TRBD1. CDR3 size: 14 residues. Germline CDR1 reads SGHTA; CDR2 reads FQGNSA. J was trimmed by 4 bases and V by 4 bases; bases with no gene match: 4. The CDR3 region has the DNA TGTGCCAGCAGCTCGGGACAGAAAAATCAGCCCCAGCATTTT. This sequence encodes CASSSGQKNQPQHF.

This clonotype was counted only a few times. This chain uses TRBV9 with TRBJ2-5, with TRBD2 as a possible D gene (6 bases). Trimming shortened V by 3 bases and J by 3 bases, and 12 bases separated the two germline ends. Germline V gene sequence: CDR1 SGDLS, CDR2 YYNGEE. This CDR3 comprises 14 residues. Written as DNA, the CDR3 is TGTGCCAGCAGCGCTCCATCGGGGGAAGAGACCCAGTACTTC. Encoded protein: CASSAPSGEETQYF.

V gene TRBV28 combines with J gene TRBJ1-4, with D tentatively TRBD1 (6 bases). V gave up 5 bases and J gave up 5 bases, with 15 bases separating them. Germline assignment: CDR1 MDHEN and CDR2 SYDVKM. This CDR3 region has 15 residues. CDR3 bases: TGTGCCAGCAGTGACATACAGGGTCTGAATGAAAAACTGTTTTTT. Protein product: CASSDIQGLNEKLFF.

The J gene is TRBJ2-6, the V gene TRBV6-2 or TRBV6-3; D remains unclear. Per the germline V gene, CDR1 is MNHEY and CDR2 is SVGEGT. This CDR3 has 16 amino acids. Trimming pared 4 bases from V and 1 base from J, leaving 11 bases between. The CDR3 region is CASSLGWNSGANVLTF. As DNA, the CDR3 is TGTGCCAGCAGTTTAGGATGGAATTCTGGGGCCAACGTCCTGACTTTC.

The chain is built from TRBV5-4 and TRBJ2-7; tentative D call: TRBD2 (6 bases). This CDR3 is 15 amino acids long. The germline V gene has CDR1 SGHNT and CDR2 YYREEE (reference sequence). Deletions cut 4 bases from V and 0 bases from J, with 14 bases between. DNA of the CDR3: TGTGCCAGCAGCACCGGGACTGTAAGCTCCTACGAGCAGTACTTC. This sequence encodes CASSTGTVSSYEQYF.

DNA for the CDR3: TGTGCCAGCATAACGGGAGGGCCTGGAGAGCAGTTCTTC. Residues: CASITGGPGEQFF. The chain combines TRBV6-2 or TRBV6-3 with TRBJ2-1, with TRBD2 matching 8 bases. There are 13 residues in the CDR3. Germline CDR1 reads MNHEY; CDR2 reads SVGEGT. V lost 7 bases and J lost 10; bases outside the gene matches: 9.

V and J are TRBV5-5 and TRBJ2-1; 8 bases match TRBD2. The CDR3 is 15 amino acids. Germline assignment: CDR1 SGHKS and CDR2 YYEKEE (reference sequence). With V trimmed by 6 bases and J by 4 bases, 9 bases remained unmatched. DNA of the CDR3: TGTGCCAGCACCCATCCGGCTAGCGGGTACAATGAGCAGTTCTTC. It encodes CASTHPASGYNEQFF.

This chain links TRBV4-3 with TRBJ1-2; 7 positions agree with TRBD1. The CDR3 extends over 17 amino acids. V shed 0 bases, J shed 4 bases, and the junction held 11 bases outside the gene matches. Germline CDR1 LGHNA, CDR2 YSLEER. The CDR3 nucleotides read TGCGCCAGCAGCCAAGATCTATCAAGGCAGGGGGGCTATGGCTACACCTTC. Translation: CASSQDLSRQGGYGYTF.

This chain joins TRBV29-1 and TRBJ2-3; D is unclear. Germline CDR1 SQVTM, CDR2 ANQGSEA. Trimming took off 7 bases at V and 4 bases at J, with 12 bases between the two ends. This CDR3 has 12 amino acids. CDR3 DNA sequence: TGCAGCGCCGATGCGGCAGCAGATACGCAGTATTTT. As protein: CSADAAADTQYF.

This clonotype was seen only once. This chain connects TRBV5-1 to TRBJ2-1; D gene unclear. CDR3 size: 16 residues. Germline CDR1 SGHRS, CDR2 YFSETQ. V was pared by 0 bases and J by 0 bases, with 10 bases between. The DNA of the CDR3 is TGCGCCAGCAGCTTGGTGGATATGGGCTCCTACAATGAGCAGTTCTTC. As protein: CASSLVDMGSYNEQFF.

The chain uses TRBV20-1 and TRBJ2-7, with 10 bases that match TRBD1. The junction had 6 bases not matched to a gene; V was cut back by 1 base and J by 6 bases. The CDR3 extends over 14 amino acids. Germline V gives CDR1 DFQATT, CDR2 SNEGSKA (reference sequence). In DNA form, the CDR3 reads TGCAGTGCTAGAGCCCCAGGACAGGGGGGCGAGCAGTACTTC. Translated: CSARAPGQGGEQYF.

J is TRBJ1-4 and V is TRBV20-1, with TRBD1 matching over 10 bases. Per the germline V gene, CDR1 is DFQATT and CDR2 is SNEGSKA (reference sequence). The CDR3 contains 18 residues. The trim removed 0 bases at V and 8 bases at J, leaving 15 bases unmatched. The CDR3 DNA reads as TGCAGTGCTAGAGATCAGGGACAGGGGATCCATGGGGGAGAAAAACTGTTTTTT. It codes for CSARDQGQGIHGGEKLFF.

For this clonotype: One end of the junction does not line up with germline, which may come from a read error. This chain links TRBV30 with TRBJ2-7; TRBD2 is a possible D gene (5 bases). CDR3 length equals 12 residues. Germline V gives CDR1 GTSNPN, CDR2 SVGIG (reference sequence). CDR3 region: CARSIGAYEQYF. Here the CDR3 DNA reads TGTGCCCGGAGTATCGGGGCCTACGAGCAGTACTTC.

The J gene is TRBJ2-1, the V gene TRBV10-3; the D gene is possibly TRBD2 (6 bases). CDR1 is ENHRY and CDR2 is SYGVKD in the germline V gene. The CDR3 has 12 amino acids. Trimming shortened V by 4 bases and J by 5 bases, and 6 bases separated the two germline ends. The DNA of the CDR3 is TGTGCCATCAGTGGGGGGGACAATGAGCAGTTCTTC. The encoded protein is CAISGGDNEQFF.

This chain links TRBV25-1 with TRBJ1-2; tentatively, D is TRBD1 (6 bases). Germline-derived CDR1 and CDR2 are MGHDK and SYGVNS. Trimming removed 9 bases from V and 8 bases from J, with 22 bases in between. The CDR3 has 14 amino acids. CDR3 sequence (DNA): TGTGCCAGTAACCCGGTGGGGGGCGTCGGGGGCTACACCTTC. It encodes CASNPVGGVGGYTF.

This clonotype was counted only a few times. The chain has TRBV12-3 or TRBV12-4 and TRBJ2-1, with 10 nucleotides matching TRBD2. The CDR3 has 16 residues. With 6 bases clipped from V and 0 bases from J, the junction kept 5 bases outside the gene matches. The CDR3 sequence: CASRSGRAHSYNEQFF. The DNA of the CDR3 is TGTGCCAGCAGAAGCGGGAGGGCCCACTCCTACAATGAGCAGTTCTTC.